This T cell receptor beta chain was retrieved from a study of CD8+CD57+ T cells in acquired aplastic anemia (dated 2018 in TCRdb). About the investigation overall: A mean of around 3.2 ug of DNA, ranging from about 0.19 to 30 ug, was extracted from sorted CD4+ and CD8+ cells. Healthy donor samples averaged roughly 10 million reads for CD4+ and about 12 million for CD8+ cells. Broad study findings and their caveats: No significant difference in CD8+ Simpson's diversity was found between patients and healthy controls (P=0.060). About 30 CD8+ CDR3 sequences were found to be shared between patients and controls, but these sequences appeared to be highly expressed in patients and within the immunodominant clones of the patients.

In this study, sorted CD4+ and CD8+ T cells from the blood of healthy subjects and of severe aplastic anemia patients had their TCR repertoires deep-sequenced. Ficoll-Paque density gradient centrifugation was used to isolate peripheral blood mononuclear cells. Before DNA extraction, CD4+ and CD8+ T cells were sorted with FACS or magnetic beads. This clonotype was detected many times. The specificity of this receptor is unknown. No quality values exist for individual bases; no much larger clone is one base distant. Genomic DNA served as template for TCR beta VDJ combination and CDR3 sequence profiling. An Illumina HiSeq 2000 was the platform used for TCR repertoire sequencing. Under the source paper's analysis protocol: Repertoire assessment relied on Simpson's diversity index, CDR3 size and DJ length profiles, and TRBV/TRBJ rearrangement plots. The most abundant DNA sequence in the deep sequencing data was defined as the immunodominant clone. CDR3 amino acid sequences were checked for sharing across subjects and were also compared against the VDJdb database and published repertoires. Using fastp at Q25 and MiXCR, TCRdb reprocessed the public reads and kept productive beta chains. Each CDR3 protein appears once, grouped with its most common genes and DNA. TCRdb's processing, not the authors', yielded these V and J calls. Counted in this sample were approximately 170,000 distinct CDR3 sequences; about half of them appeared once. The ten largest clones add up to around a sixth of the sample.

The CDR3 sequence holds 13 residues, the cysteine and phenylalanine included. Only the CDR3 region is kept as DNA, spanning 39 bases read in frame from base 1. Trimmed from V: 6 bases; trimmed from J: 6 bases; junction bases lacking a gene match: 5. Based on the germline V gene (reference sequence), the CDR1 and CDR2 sequences are DFQATT and SNEGSKA. The sequence was obtained from a human donor in good health, serving as a control. This chain is built from TRBV20-1 and TRBJ2-3, with 11 middle bases fitting TRBD2. Sequences were obtained from sorted CD4+, CD8+, or CD8+CD57+ T cells (not recorded which) from PBMCs. The CDR3 sequence is CSAKLAGADTQYF. At the DNA level, the sequence is TGCAGTGCCAAACTAGCGGGGGCTGATACGCAGTATTTT.